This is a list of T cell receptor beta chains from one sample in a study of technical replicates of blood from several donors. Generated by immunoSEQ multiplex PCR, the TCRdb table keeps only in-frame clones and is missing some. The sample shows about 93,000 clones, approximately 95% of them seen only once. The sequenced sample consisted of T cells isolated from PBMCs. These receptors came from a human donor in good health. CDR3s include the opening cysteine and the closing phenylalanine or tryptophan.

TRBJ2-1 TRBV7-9 CASSLGLAGYDDEQFF
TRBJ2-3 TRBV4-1 CASSQISRVDTQYF
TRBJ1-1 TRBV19 CASSRWDSTNTEAFF
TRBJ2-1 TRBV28 CASRMTLETHPEQFF
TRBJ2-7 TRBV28 CASIRTGLVSYEQYF
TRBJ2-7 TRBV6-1 CASSETYTVDSYEQYF
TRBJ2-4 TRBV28 CASSSGGAGQTFEYF
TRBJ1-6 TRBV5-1 CASSLTAANSPLHF
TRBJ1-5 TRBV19 CASSIRDTDNQPQHF
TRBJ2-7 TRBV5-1 CASSLTGAYEQYF
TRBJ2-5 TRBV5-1 CASSEQGAETQYF
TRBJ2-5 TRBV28 CASSGTSGSRFIETQYF
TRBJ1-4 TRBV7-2 CASSVQGWGNEKLFF
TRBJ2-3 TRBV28 CASSLVLAGVGDRQYF
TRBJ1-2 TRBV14 CASSPGDYGYTF
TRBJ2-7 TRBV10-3 CAISEGTGREQYF
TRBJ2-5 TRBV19 CASSRGLETQYF
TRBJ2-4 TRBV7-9 CASSFAGGIQYF
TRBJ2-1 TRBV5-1 CASSQAGTSGGYNEQFF
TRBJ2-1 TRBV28 CASGSGQPNEQFF